The subject of this entry is one T cell receptor (beta chain). Its antigen is still unknown. All unsorted peripheral T cells were captured because whole blood was used without fractionation. Alpha and beta constant-region primers primed reverse transcription of about 500 ng RNA. Each of the alpha and beta chains got its own library through chain-specific third strand synthesis with indices. The library got P5 and P7 elements plus a second index, then an approximately 23-cycle PCR. TCRdb processed the 5' RACE reads anew with MiXCR; each CDR3 protein has one entry. The sample holds about 17,000 distinct CDR3 sequences, about 5% seen once. The CDR3 is 12 amino acids. Trimming cost V 8 bases and J 8 bases, with 15 bases left between them. From germline, CDR1 is MDHEN and CDR2 SYDVKM. The sample belongs to a study of HIV-infected patients and healthy controls. Study-wide results and limits: In HIV-infected patients, the apparent post-therapy Gini index recovery did not replicate in size-matched data. Comparisons were complicated because patients and controls had unequal numbers of distinct sequences. HIV+ repertoires were severely depleted of MAIT alpha-chain CDR3s, unlike healthy controls.

Sequenced material: blood. The sequence came from an adult in good health. The chain carries TRBV28 and TRBJ2-5, with D possibly called TRBD1 or TRBD2 (6 bases each). CDR3 protein: CASRGPTLTQYF. In nucleotides, the CDR3 is TGTGCCAGCCGGGGGCCTACCCTAACCCAGTACTTC.